This T cell receptor (beta chain) was sequenced in a study of siplizumab effects on memory and regulatory T cells. Findings and caveats of the study: Siplizumab significantly decreased alloreactive sequences from unstimulated CD4+ memory cells. The diversity of naive T cells seemed greater than that of memory cells, and their alloresponse contribution seemed major.

Profiling relied on immunoSEQ multiplex PCR, and the TCRdb table lists in-frame clones only, not all of them. Of tens of thousands of clones listed, roughly 96% are singletons. Note on this clone: Its cognate antigen is unknown.

A few pairs of donors had their unstimulated naive, memory, effector memory and TEMRA subsets sequenced. Sequencing was done on a sample of naive CD4+ T cells sorted from blood. The receptor was isolated from a human donor in good health.

CDR3 sequence reads: CASSLGSEGLGGYTF. The CDR3 DNA reads TGTGCCAGCAGCTTAGGGTCGGAGGGTCTGGGGGGCTACACCTTC. The V call is TRBV7-6, the J call TRBJ1-2; D call uncertain. V was pared by 1 base and J by 8 bases, with 17 bases between. Germline V gives CDR1 SGHVS, CDR2 FNYEAQ. There are 15 residues in the CDR3.